In this sample, the clone carrying this T cell receptor beta chain turned up a few times. Additional DNA sequences in this sample encode the identical CDR3. CDR3 length: 15 residues. J lost 4 bases, V lost 4 bases, and 6 bases had no gene match. In germline, CDR1 is SGHRS, CDR2 YFSETQ. This sample is part of a study of blood T cell repertoires in COVID-19. Source study methods: Estimation of nucleated cell counts was performed using reference gene primer amplification. The method was immunoSEQ multiplex PCR; TCRdb's version includes in-frame clones alone and lacks a portion of them. V, J and clone size are taken as reported in that table, and D and trimming were inferred from the DNA itself. The sample has about 250,000 clones; 75% to 85% are singletons.

The TCR was taken from a woman aged 50 to 60 with acute COVID-19. The material sequenced was PBMCs or T cells enriched from blood (not recorded which). The rearrangement joins TRBV5-1 to TRBJ1-5, with 9 bases lining up with TRBD1. In nucleotides, the CDR3 is TGCGCCAGCAGCACCGGGACAGGGTCTAATCAGCCCCAGCATTTT. Translated: CASSTGTGSNQPQHF.